Each of the 15 T cell receptor beta chains below was sequenced from the same sample in a study of metastatic and nonmetastatic thyroid tumors. Thyroid surgery was performed in patients who had received no treatment beforehand. TCRdb redid the clone calls on the PCR reads using MiXCR. The profile shows 30,000 to 35,000 clones, about a fifth of them singletons. The source material was tumor tissue. These receptors all come from a male donor with papillary thyroid cancer or a benign thyroid nodule (not recorded which). Some clones in this sample may be carry-over from other donors' samples.

This clone showed up just a few times. The genes are TRBV6-1 and TRBJ2-1; D call uncertain. The CDR3 is 15 residues long. With 4 bases removed from V and 0 bases from J, the gap between germline ends came to 10 bases. Germline V gene lookup returns CDR1 MNHNS and CDR2 SASEGT. The CDR3 is CASSARKTSYNEQFF. The CDR3 DNA reads as TGTGCCAGCAGTGCCCGGAAGACCTCCTACAATGAGCAGTTCTTC.

In its sample, this clone was seen many times. The V call is TRBV6-1, the J call TRBJ1-2, with a tentative D call TRBD1 (6 bases). Germline CDR1 MNHNS, CDR2 SASEGT. Trimming removed 7 bases from V and 4 bases from J, with 16 bases in between. The CDR3 sequence is 14 residues long. The DNA of the CDR3 is TGTGCCAGCAACGGGGGCGTTGAAGGCTATGGCTACACCTTC. Protein product: CASNGGVEGYGYTF.

This clone has ten or more counts. The chain has TRBV7-2 and TRBJ2-1; 8 bases agree with TRBD2. Germline values: CDR1 SGHTA, CDR2 FQGNSA. With V trimmed by 3 bases and J by 7 bases, 17 bases remained unmatched. CDR3 length equals 18 residues. The CDR3 region is CASSLGRIGRVTPNEQFF. The CDR3 bases are TGTGCCAGCAGCTTGGGGCGTATCGGGAGGGTCACCCCTAATGAGCAGTTCTTC.

Notes on this clone: A junction boundary mismatches the germline segment, possibly from a read error. The chain is built from TRBV6-2 or TRBV6-3 and TRBJ2-1, with 11 nucleotides matching TRBD2. The CDR3 totals 14 residues. Germline V gene data show CDR1 as MNHEY and CDR2 as SVGEGT. The CDR3 here is CASIQGLAVNGQFF. Written as DNA, the CDR3 is TGTGCCAGCATCCAGGGACTAGCGGTTAATGGGCAGTTCTTC.

In its sample, this clone is medium-sized. The rearrangement joins TRBV6-1 to TRBJ2-7; no reliable D call. V dropped 7 bases and J dropped 1 base, with 8 bases sitting between them. This CDR3 is 12 amino acids long. Germline-derived CDR1 and CDR2 are MNHNS and SASEGT. The CDR3 nucleotides are TGTGCCAGCAAAGACGGATCCTACGAGCAGTACTTC. It yields the protein CASKDGSYEQYF.

This clone was recorded at least ten times. Additional DNA sequences in this sample encode the identical CDR3. CDR3 in amino acids: CASRPSGVLYNEQFF. The DNA of the CDR3 is TGTGCCAGCAGGCCTTCAGGGGTATTGTACAATGAGCAGTTCTTC. The chain employs TRBV6-1 and TRBJ2-1, with a possible D match to TRBD1 (6 bases). V gave up 6 bases and J gave up 4 bases, with 16 bases separating them. The CDR3 is 15 residues long. Per germline, CDR1 MNHNS and CDR2 SASEGT.

This clone was seen more than once but under ten times. This rearrangement joins TRBV15 to TRBJ2-7; D gene uncertain. Germline V lookup: CDR1 LNHNV, CDR2 YYDKDF (reference sequence). This CDR3 has 12 residues. The ends were cut back, 3 bases at V and 3 bases at J, with 6 bases in the middle. The CDR3 region is CATSREYYEQYF. CDR3 bases: TGTGCCACCAGCAGGGAATACTACGAGCAGTACTTC.

The V and J genes are TRBV7-8 and TRBJ1-2, with a tentative D call TRBD1 (5 bases). V shed 1 base and J shed 8 bases, with 17 bases lying between them. CDR1 and CDR2 from the germline V gene are SGHVS and FQNEAQ. This CDR3 is 15 amino acids long. CDR3 sequence (DNA): TGTGCCAGCAGCTTAGTGGGATTTGGGGCCTTAGGCTACACCTTC. Translated: CASSLVGFGALGYTF.

This clone occurred a few times. The chain is built from TRBV27 and TRBJ1-2, with 7 bases identical to TRBD1. Trimming at V came to 5 bases and at J to 3 bases, leaving 9 bases not matched to a gene. The CDR3 totals 15 residues. From germline, CDR1 is MNHEY and CDR2 SMNVEV (reference sequence). CDR3 in amino acids: CASSIFARGDYGYTF. The DNA for the CDR3 is TGTGCCAGCAGTATATTTGCCAGGGGGGACTATGGCTACACCTTC.

There are a few counts of this clone. At one boundary the junction diverges from the germline segment, which might be a read error. This chain uses TRBV20-1 with TRBJ2-3; D not certain. The CDR3 is 8 residues long. Per germline, CDR1 DFQATT and CDR2 SNEGSKA (reference sequence). The CDR3 sequence: CSARGAVF. CDR3 in DNA: TGCAGTGCTAGAGGGGCAGTATTT.

This clone was picked up a small number of times. A read error may account for a junction end that differs from germline. J is TRBJ1-6 and V is TRBV6-1, with TRBD1 as a possible D gene (5 bases). From germline, CDR1 is MNHNS and CDR2 SASEGT. There are 13 residues in the CDR3. The CDR3 loop is CASRLGLNSPIDF. DNA for the CDR3: TGTGCCAGCAGGCTGGGACTTAATTCACCCATCGACTTT.

Regarding this clone: Sequence at one end of the junction differs from germline and may be a read error. The chain links TRBV20-1 to TRBJ1-1; D not certain. The CDR3 runs to 11 residues. CDR1 and CDR2 from the germline V gene are DFQATT and SNEGSKA (reference sequence). The DNA of the CDR3 is TGCAGTGCTGTGGCTCACACTGAAGCATTCTTT. This translates into CSAVAHTEAFF.

In its sample, this clone is medium-sized. V usage is TRBV11-2 and J usage is TRBJ2-2; no reliable D call. Germline V gives CDR1 SGHAT, CDR2 FQNNGV. Trimming removed 0 bases from V and 5 bases from J, with 19 bases in between. This CDR3 comprises 18 residues. CDR3: CASSLDPYGAQTTGELFF. The CDR3 region has the DNA TGTGCCAGCAGCTTAGACCCTTATGGCGCCCAAACAACCGGGGAGCTGTTTTTT.

This clone was seen many times. The V call is TRBV25-1, the J call TRBJ1-1; TRBD1 matches at 7 bases. The junction had 9 bases not matched to a gene; V was cut back by 4 bases and J by 7 bases. Per germline, CDR1 MGHDK and CDR2 SYGVNS. This CDR3 has 14 residues. The CDR3 DNA sequence: TGTGCCAGCAGTGTCACAGGGGAGAGTGGTGAAGCTTTCTTT. Its translation is CASSVTGESGEAFF.

Concerning this clone itself: A much larger clone sits a single nucleotide away, making a read error possible. This chain links TRBV3-1 with TRBJ2-5, with 14 bases that match TRBD2. Trimming removed 8 bases from V and 4 bases from J; junction bases left unmatched: 9. Germline CDR1 reads LGHDT; CDR2 reads YNNKEL (reference sequence). This CDR3 comprises 16 residues. Here the CDR3 DNA reads TGTGCCAGCTTTCACGGGACTAGCGGGAGTTCAGAGACCCAGTACTTC. Its protein is CASFHGTSGSSETQYF.